The present T cell receptor beta chain was sequenced within a study of blood T cell repertoires in COVID-19. The wider study: Samples came from the United States, Italy and Spain, spanning acute and convalescent COVID-19.

Participants came from roughly 25 US areas, aged about 18 to 100 years. Categorization into cohorts depended on clinical history that participants reported. As processed by the authors: The authors estimated nucleated cell counts from reference gene primer amplification. The table came from immunoSEQ multiplex PCR; TCRdb's copy has only in-frame clones and leaves some out. V and J calls and clone size follow that table, whereas D and trimming were derived from the DNA. The table includes approximately 250,000 clones, around 88% detected once. The specimen was PBMCs or T cells enriched from blood (not recorded which). The sequence was obtained from a middle-aged woman with acute COVID-19.

The CDR3 here is CASSEPYRASYEQYF. For the CDR3, the DNA is TGTGCCAGCAGTGAACCATACCGCGCCTCCTACGAGCAGTACTTC. The chain is built from TRBV6-1 and TRBJ2-7, with D uncertain. The CDR3 has 15 amino acids. V was trimmed by 2 bases and J by 0 bases, leaving 11 bases between them. Germline V gene sequence: CDR1 MNHNS, CDR2 SASEGT.